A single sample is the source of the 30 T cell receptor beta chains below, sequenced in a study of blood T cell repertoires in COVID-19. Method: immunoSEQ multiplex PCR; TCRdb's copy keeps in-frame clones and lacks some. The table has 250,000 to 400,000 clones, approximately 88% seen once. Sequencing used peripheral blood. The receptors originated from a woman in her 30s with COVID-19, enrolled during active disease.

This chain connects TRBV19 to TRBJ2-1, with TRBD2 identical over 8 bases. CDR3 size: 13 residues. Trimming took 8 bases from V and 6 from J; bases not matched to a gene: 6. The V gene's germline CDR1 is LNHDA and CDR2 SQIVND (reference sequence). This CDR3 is CASQRGGFNEQFF. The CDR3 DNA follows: TGTGCCAGTCAGCGCGGGGGGTTCAATGAGCAGTTCTTC.

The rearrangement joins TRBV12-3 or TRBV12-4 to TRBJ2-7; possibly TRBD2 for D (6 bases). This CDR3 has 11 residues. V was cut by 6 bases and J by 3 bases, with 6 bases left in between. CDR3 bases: TGTGCCAGCAGGGGACTCTACGAGCAGTACTTC. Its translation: CASRGLYEQYF.

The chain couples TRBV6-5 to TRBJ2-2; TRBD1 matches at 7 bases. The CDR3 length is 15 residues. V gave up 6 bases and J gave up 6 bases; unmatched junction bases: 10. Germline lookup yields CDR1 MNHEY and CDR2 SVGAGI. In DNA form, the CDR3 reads TGTGCCAGCAGATTGACAGGGAACGAGCCCGGGGAGCTGTTTTTT. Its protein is CASRLTGNEPGELFF.

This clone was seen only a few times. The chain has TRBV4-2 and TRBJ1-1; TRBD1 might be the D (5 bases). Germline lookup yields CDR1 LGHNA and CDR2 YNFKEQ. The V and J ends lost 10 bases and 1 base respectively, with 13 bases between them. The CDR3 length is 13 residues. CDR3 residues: CATSDNPNTEAFF. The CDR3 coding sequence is TGTGCCACCTCGGACAACCCGAACACTGAAGCTTTCTTT.

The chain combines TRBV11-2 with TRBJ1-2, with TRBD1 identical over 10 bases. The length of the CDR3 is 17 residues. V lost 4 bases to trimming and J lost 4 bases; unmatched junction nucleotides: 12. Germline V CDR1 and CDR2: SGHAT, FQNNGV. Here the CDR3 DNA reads TGTGCCAGCAGCTCCACGGGACAGGGGATTTGGCTCTATGGCTACACCTTC. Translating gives CASSSTGQGIWLYGYTF.

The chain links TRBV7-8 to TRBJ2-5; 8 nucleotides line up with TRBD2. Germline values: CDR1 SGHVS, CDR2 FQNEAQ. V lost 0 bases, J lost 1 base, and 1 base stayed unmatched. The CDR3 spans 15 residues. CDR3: CASSLAGLAQETQYF. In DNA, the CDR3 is TGTGCCAGCAGCTTAGCTGGACTAGCCCAAGAGACCCAGTACTTC. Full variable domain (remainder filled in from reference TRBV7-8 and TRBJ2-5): GAGVSQSPRYKVAKRGQDVALRCDPISGHVSLFWYQQALGQGPEFLTYFQNEAQLDKSGLPSDRFFAERPEGSVSTLKIQRTQQEDSAVYLCASSLAGLAQETQYFGPGTRLLVL.

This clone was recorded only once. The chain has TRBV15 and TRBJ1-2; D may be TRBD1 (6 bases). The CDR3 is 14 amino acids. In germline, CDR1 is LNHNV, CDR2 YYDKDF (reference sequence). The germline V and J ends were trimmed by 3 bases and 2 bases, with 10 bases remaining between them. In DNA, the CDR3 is TGTGCCACCAGCAGTCTCCAGGGGAACTATGGCTACACCTTC. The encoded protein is CATSSLQGNYGYTF.

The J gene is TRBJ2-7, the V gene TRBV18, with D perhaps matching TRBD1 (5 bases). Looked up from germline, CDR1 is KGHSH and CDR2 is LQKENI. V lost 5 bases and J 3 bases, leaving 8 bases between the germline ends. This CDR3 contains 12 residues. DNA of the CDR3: TGTGCCAGCTCAGTCAGGGACTACGAGCAGTACTTC. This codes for CASSVRDYEQYF.

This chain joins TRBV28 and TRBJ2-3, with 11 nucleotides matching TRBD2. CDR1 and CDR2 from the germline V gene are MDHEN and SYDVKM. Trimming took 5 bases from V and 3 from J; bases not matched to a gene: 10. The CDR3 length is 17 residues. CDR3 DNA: TGTGCCAGCAGTCCGACCGGGACTAGCGGCCTAACAGATACGCAGTATTTT. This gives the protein CASSPTGTSGLTDTQYF.

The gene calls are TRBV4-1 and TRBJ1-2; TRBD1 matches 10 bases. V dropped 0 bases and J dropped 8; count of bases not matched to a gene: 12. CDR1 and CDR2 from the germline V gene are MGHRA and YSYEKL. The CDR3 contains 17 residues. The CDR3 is CASSQDQSGDRGSGYTF. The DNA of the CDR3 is TGCGCCAGCAGCCAAGATCAGTCGGGGGACAGGGGTTCCGGCTACACCTTC.

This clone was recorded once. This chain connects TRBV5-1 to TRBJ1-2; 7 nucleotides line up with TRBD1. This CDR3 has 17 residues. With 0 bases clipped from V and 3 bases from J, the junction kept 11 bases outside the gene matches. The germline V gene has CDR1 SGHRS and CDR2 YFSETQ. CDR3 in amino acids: CASSLAPQGSGYYGYTF. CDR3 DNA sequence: TGCGCCAGCAGCTTGGCCCCACAGGGGAGTGGGTACTATGGCTACACCTTC.

CDR3 DNA: TGTGCCAGCAGTGATTGGACAGGAGACACCGGGGAGCTGTTTTTT. Translating gives CASSDWTGDTGELFF. The chain employs TRBV2 and TRBJ2-2, with 7 bases matching TRBD1. V shed 3 bases and J 3 bases; nucleotides not matched to a gene: 4. This CDR3 has 15 residues. The germline V gene encodes CDR1 SNHLY and CDR2 FYNNEI.

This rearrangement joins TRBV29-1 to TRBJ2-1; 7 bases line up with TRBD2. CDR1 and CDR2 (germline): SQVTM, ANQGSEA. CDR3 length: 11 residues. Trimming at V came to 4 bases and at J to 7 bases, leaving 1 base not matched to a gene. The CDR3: CSVVGGNEQFF. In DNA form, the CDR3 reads TGCAGCGTTGTGGGAGGGAATGAGCAGTTCTTC.

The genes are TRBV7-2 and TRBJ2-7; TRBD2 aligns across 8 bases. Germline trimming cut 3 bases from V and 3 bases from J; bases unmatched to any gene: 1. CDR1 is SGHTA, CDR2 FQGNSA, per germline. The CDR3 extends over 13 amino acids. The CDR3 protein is CASSFGGGYEQYF. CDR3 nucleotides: TGTGCCAGCAGCTTCGGGGGGGGCTACGAGCAGTACTTC.

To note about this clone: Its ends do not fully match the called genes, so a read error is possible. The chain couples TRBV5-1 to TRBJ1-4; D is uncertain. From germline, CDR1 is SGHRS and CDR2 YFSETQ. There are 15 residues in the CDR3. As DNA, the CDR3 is TGCGCCTGCAGAAAAAACTTTGCAACTAATGAAAAACTGTTTTTT. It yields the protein CACRKNFATNEKLFF.

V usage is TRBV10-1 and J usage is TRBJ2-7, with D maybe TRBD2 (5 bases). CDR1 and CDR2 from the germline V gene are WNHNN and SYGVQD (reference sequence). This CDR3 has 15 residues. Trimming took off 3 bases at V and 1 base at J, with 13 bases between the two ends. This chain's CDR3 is CASSDPGIWSYEQYF. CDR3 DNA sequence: TGCGCCAGCAGTGATCCGGGGATTTGGTCCTACGAGCAGTACTTC.

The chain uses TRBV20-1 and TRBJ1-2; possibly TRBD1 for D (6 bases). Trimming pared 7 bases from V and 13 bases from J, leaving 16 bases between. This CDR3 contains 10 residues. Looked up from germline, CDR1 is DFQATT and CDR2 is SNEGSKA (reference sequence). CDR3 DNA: TGCAGTGGGCGGGCAGGGGCGAGCACCTTC. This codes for CSGRAGASTF.

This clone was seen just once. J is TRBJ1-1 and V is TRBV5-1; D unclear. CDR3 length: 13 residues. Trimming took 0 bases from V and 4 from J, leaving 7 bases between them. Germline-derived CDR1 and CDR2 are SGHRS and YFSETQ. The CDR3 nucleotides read TGCGCCAGCAGCTTGGACAGTTTCACTGAAGCTTTCTTT. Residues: CASSLDSFTEAFF.

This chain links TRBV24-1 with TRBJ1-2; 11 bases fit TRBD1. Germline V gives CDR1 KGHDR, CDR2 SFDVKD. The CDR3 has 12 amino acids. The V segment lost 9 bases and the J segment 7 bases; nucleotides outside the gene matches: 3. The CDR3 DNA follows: TGTGCCACCCAGGACAGGGGGCTTGGCTACACCTTC. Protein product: CATQDRGLGYTF.

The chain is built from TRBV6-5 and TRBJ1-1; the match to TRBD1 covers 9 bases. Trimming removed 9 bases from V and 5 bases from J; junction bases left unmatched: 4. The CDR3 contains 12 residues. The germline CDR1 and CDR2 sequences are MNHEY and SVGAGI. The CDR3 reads CASNRGRTEAFF. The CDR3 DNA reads TGTGCCAGTAACAGGGGGCGGACTGAAGCTTTCTTT.

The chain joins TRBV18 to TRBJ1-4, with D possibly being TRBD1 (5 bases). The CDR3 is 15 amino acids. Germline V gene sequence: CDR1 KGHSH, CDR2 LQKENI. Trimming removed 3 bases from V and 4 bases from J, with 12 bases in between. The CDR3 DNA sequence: TGTGCCAGCTCACCTCCGAACGACAGTAATGAAAAACTGTTTTTT. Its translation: CASSPPNDSNEKLFF.

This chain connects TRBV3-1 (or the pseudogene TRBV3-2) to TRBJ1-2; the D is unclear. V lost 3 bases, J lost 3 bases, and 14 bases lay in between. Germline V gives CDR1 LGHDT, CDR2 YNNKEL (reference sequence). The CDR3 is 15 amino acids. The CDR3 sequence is CASSHVPGMDYGYTF. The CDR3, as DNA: TGTGCCAGCAGCCACGTTCCGGGTATGGACTATGGCTACACCTTC.

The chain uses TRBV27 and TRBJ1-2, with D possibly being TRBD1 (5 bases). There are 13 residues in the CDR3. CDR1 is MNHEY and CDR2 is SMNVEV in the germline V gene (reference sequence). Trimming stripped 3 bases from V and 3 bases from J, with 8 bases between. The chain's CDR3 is CASSLGPDYGYTF. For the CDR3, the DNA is TGTGCCAGCAGTTTGGGGCCTGACTATGGCTACACCTTC.

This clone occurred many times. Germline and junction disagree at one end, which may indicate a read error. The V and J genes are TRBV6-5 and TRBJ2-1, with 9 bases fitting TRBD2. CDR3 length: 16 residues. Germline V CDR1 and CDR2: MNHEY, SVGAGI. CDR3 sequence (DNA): TGTGCCAGCAGTTCCTCTAGCGGGGAGCCCTATAATGAGCAGTTCTTC. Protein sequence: CASSSSSGEPYNEQFF.

CDR3 nucleotides: TGCGCCAGCAGCCAAGCAGGGTGGAACTATGGCTACACCTTC. Its protein is CASSQAGWNYGYTF. The V gene is TRBV4-3, the J gene TRBJ1-2; possible D gene TRBD1, 5 bases. V was pared by 1 base and J by 2 bases, with 8 bases between. Germline CDR1 and CDR2: LGHNA and YSLEER. The CDR3 is 14 amino acids.

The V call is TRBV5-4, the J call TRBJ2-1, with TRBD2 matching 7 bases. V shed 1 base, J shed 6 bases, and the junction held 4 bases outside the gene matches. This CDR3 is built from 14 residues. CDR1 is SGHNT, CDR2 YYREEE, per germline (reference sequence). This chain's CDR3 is CASSLPAGSNEQFF. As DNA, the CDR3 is TGTGCCAGCAGCTTGCCAGCGGGGAGCAATGAGCAGTTCTTC.

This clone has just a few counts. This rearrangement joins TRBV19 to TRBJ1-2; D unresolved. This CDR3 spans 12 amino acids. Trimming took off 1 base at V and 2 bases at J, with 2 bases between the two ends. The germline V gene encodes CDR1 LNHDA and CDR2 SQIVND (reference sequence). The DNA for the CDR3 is TGTGCCAGTAGTATAGCAAACTATGGCTACACCTTC. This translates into CASSIANYGYTF.

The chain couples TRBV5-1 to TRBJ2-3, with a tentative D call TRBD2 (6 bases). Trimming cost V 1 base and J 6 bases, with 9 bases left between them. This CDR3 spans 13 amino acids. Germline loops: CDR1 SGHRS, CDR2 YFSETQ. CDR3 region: CASSLKGRDTQYF. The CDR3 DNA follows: TGCGCCAGCAGCTTGAAGGGGAGGGATACGCAGTATTTT.

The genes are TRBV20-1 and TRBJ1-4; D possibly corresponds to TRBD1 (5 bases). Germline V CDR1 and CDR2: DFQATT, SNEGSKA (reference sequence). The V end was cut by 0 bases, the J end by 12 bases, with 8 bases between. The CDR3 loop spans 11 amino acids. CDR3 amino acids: CSARDQGELFF. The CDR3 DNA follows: TGCAGTGCTAGAGATCAAGGGGAACTGTTTTTT.

The CDR3 DNA sequence: TGCGCCAGCAGCCTTGACAGGGTAGGCAATCAGCCCCAGCATTTT. As protein: CASSLDRVGNQPQHF. The rearrangement links TRBV4-3 to TRBJ1-5; 7 positions agree with TRBD1. Germline CDR1 and CDR2: LGHNA and YSLEER. The CDR3 is 15 residues long. V lost 4 bases, J lost 2 bases, and 5 bases stayed unmatched.